One T cell receptor beta chain is described in this entry. This specimen includes other DNA sequences encoding the same CDR3. Treatment meaning: oral pan-JAK inhibitor, 5-10 mg twice daily. The source of the sample is a study of CD8+ T cells in alopecia areata. Extracted RNA was reverse transcribed into cDNA, the sequencing template. Clones were sequenced by immunoSEQ multiplex PCR, and TCRdb holds only the in-frame ones, with some missing. The sample lists about 270,000 clones, 50% to 75% occurring once. This receptor was taken from a human donor with alopecia areata. The starting material was CD4+ T cells sorted from blood, obtained at roughly week 52, from a patient treated with tofacitinib.

The CDR3 DNA sequence: TGCAGCGTTGTCGGGTACAATGAGCAGTTCTTC. It yields the protein CSVVGYNEQFF. V gene TRBV29-1 combines with J gene TRBJ2-1; the D is unclear. The CDR3 has 11 residues. V lost 4 bases and J lost 4, with 5 bases in between. CDR1 is SQVTM, CDR2 ANQGSEA, per germline.